Following are 3 T cell receptor beta chains from one sample sequenced in a study of T cells in Graves' hyperthyroidism and ophthalmopathy. Amplification of TCR beta CDR3 regions was performed using RNA transcripts as template. The TCR CDR3 was amplified in a first-round RT-PCR using the HTBI primer set. From the multiplex PCR reads, TCRdb called clonotypes with MiXCR, one entry per CDR3 protein. The sample carries about 340,000 distinct CDR3 sequences, about 20% recorded once. Sequencing input: blood. The receptors here all came from a woman aged 50 to 60 with Graves' hyperthyroidism.

This clonotype was counted ten times or more. V usage is TRBV27 and J usage is TRBJ2-6, with D possibly TRBD1 on 5 matching bases. This CDR3 region has 16 residues. The V gene's germline CDR1 is MNHEY and CDR2 SMNVEV (reference sequence). V gave up 6 bases and J gave up 0 bases, with 12 bases separating them. CDR3 sequence (DNA): TGTGCCAGCAGCTCATGGGGCTTCTCTGGGGCCAACGTCCTGACTTTC. Translating it yields CASSSWGFSGANVLTF.

The chain is built from TRBV20-1 and TRBJ2-2, with 7 bases fitting TRBD1. Germline CDR1 and CDR2: DFQATT and SNEGSKA (reference sequence). This CDR3 has 15 amino acids. The junction had 6 bases not matched to a gene; V was cut back by 5 bases and J by 0 bases. DNA for the CDR3: TGCAGTGCTGGTCCGCAGGGGGCGAACACCGGGGAGCTGTTTTTT. As protein: CSAGPQGANTGELFF.

The rearrangement joins TRBV27 to TRBJ1-2, with a weak D call TRBD1 (5 bases). Germline lookup yields CDR1 MNHEY and CDR2 SMNVEV (reference sequence). V lost 5 bases and J 7 bases, leaving 17 bases between the germline ends. The CDR3 sequence is 14 residues long. Here the CDR3 reads CASSVGGGFIGYTF. CDR3 nucleotides: TGTGCCAGCAGTGTAGGTGGGGGATTTATTGGCTACACCTTC.